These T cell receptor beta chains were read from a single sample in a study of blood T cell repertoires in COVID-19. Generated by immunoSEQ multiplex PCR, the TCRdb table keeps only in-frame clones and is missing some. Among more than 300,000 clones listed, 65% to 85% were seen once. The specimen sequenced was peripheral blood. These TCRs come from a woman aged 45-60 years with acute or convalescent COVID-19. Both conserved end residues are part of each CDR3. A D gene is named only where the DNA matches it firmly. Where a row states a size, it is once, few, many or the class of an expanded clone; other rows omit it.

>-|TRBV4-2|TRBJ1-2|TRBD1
CASSQQGGVSEGYTF
TGTGCCAGCAGCCAACAAGGGGGCGTATCAGAAGGCTACACCTTC
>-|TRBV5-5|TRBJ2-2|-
CASSPQGGPNTGELFF
TGTGCCAGCAGCCCCCAGGGGGGACCGAACACCGGGGAGCTGTTTTTT
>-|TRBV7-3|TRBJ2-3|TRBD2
CASSLTTASGSSDTQYF
TGTGCCAGCAGCTTAACGACGGCTAGCGGGAGTTCAGATACGCAGTATTTT
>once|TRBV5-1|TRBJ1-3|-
CASSSTGVSGNTIYF
TGCGCCAGCAGCTCGACCGGGGTTTCTGGAAACACCATATATTTT
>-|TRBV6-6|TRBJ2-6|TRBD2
CASSLTQTSGVYSGANVLTF
TGTGCCAGCAGCCTTACCCAGACTAGCGGGGTATACTCTGGGGCCAACGTCCTGACTTTC
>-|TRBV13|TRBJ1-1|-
CASRPQGTEAFF
TGTGCCAGCAGACCACAGGGAACTGAAGCTTTCTTT
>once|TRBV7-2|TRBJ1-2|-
CASSLDGGYGYTF
TGTGCCAGCAGCTTAGACGGAGGCTATGGCTACACCTTC
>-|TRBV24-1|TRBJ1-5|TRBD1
CATSGSGGGSNQPQHF
TGTGCCACCAGTGGGTCAGGGGGAGGTAGCAATCAGCCCCAGCATTTT
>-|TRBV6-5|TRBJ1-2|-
CASSPSAGVIYGYTF
TGTGCCAGCAGTCCCTCGGCAGGGGTTATCTATGGCTACACCTTC
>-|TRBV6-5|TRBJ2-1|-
CASSSPGEQFF
TGTGCCAGCAGTTCTCCCGGGGAGCAGTTCTTC
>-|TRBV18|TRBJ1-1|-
CASSPSSRQGDTEAFF
TGTGCCAGCTCACCATCCTCTAGGCAGGGCGACACTGAAGCTTTCTTT
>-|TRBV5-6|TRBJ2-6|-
CASSLEPSSGANVLTF
TGTGCCAGCAGCTTGGAGCCGTCCTCTGGGGCCAACGTCCTGACTTTC
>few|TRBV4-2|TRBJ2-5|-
CASSPTGLDSQETQYF
TGTGCCAGCAGCCCTACAGGTCTAGATAGCCAAGAGACCCAGTACTTC
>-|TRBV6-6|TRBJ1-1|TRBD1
CASSRSRGDTEAFF
TGTGCCAGCAGTCGAAGCAGGGGGGACACTGAAGCTTTCTTT
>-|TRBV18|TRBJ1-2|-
CASSPDGSGGYTF
TGTGCCAGCTCACCAGACGGGAGTGGGGGCTACACCTTC
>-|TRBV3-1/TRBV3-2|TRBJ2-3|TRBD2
CASSLRLAGGDTQYF
TGTGCCAGCAGCCTCCGACTGGCGGGAGGGGATACGCAGTATTTT
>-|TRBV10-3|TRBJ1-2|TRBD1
CAISDSPQGAQSYGYTF
TGTGCCATCAGTGACTCGCCACAGGGGGCGCAAAGCTATGGCTACACCTTC
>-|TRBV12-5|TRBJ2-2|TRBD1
CASGPTGLNTGELFF
TGTGCTAGTGGTCCGACAGGGTTAAACACCGGGGAGCTGTTTTTT
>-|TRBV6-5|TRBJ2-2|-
CASSHNEGGELFF
TGTGCCAGCAGCCACAACGAGGGCGGGGAGCTGTTTTTT
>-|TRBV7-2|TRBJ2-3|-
CASSPYSETDTQYF
TGTGCCAGCAGCCCGTATAGCGAGACAGATACGCAGTATTTT
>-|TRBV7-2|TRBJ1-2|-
CASSLGADNYGYTF
TGTGCCAGCAGCTTAGGAGCGGATAACTATGGCTACACCTTC
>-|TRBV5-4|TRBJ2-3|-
CASSLLATSTDTQYF
TGTGCCAGCAGCTTGTTAGCGACTAGCACAGATACGCAGTATTTT
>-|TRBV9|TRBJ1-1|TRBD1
CASSTRDRVYTEAFF
TGTGCCAGCAGCACACGGGACAGGGTCTACACTGAAGCTTTCTTT
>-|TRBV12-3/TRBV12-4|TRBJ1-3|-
CALARSGNTIYF
TGTGCCCTAGCGAGGTCTGGAAACACCATATATTTT
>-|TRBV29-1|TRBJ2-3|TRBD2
CSVEGRTSGSTDTQYF
TGCAGCGTTGAAGGCCGCACTAGCGGGAGCACAGATACGCAGTATTTT
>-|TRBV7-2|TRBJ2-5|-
CASSRDLQETQYF
TGTGCCAGCAGTCGGGACTTACAAGAGACCCAGTACTTC
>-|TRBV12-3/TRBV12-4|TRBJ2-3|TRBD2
CASSRREDTQYF
TGTGCCAGCAGTCGGCGGGAGGATACGCAGTATTTT
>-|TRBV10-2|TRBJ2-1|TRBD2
CASRERGGLEQFF
TGCGCCAGCAGGGAACGGGGGGGCCTTGAGCAGTTCTTC
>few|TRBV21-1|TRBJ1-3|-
CASSRAGTVPAYSGNTIYF
TGTGCCAGCAGCAGAGCCGGGACAGTTCCTGCTTACTCTGGAAACACCATATATTTT
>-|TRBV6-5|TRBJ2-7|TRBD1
CASSYLDRVNEQYF
TGTGCCAGCAGTTACCTCGACAGGGTTAACGAGCAGTACTTC
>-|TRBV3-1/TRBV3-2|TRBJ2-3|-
CASSQETSGDTQYF
TGTGCCAGCAGCCAAGAGACTAGTGGGGATACGCAGTATTTT
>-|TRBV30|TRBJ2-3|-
CAWSVRAELTDTQYF
TGTGCCTGGAGTGTACGCGCTGAACTCACAGATACGCAGTATTTT
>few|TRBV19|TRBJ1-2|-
CASSARGGIGYTF
TGTGCCAGTAGCGCCAGAGGGGGTATTGGCTACACCTTC
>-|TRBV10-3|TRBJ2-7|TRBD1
CAISETDRVGDEQYF
TGTGCCATCAGTGAAACCGACAGGGTAGGCGACGAGCAGTACTTC
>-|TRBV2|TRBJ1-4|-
CASSEWSVLFF
TGTGCCAGCAGTGAGTGGAGTGTTTTGTTTTTT
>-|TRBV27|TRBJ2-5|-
CASSFLQEETQYF
TGTGCCAGCAGTTTTCTACAGGAAGAGACCCAGTACTTC
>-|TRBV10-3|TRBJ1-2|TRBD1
CAISAKGQGARGYGYTF
TGTGCCATCAGTGCAAAGGGACAGGGGGCGCGGGGCTATGGCTACACCTTC
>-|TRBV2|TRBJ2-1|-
CASSEWLVQDEQFF
TGTGCCAGCAGTGAATGGTTAGTTCAGGATGAGCAGTTCTTC
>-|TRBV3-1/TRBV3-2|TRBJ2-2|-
CASSQIQGAGELFF
TGTGCCAGCAGCCAAATACAGGGCGCCGGGGAGCTGTTTTTT
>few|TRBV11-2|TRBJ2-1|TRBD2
CASSARLAGVYNEQFF
TGTGCCAGCAGCGCGCGACTAGCGGGGGTCTACAATGAGCAGTTCTTC
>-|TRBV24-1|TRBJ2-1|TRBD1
CATSDGPGQGVGEQFF
TGTGCCACCAGTGACGGACCGGGCCAGGGGGTTGGGGAGCAGTTCTTC
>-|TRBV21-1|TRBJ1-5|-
CASPYCQPQHF
TGTGCCAGCCCCTATTGTCAGCCCCAGCATTTT